The 12 T cell receptor beta chains given below trace back to one sample, sequenced in a study of cytomegalovirus exposure and HLA in healthy donors. Data came from immunoSEQ multiplex PCR; TCRdb stores just in-frame clones and leaves some out. This table holds a few hundred thousand clones, approximately 85% found once. Sequences were obtained from PBMCs. The origin of the receptors is a man younger than 45 in good health and CMV-seronegative.

The chain links TRBV9 to TRBJ1-1; 7 nucleotides match TRBD1. There are 13 residues in the CDR3. Germline loops: CDR1 SGDLS, CDR2 YYNGEE. V trimming: 0 bases; J trimming: 7 bases; junction bases outside the gene matches: 3. CDR3: CASSVGGQLEAFF. As DNA, the CDR3 is TGTGCCAGCAGCGTAGGGGGACAGCTTGAAGCTTTCTTT.

The chain is built from TRBV5-6 and TRBJ2-7, with D perhaps TRBD1 (5 bases). The CDR3 is 14 amino acids. Trimming left V 2 bases short and J 1 base short, with 10 bases between. CDR1 and CDR2 from the germline V gene are SGHDT and YYEEEE. CDR3 coding DNA: TGTGCCAGCAGCTTTGGGCAGGGTTCCTACGAGCAGTACTTC. Amino acids: CASSFGQGSYEQYF.

The genes are TRBV5-8 and TRBJ2-7, with a weak D call TRBD2 (6 bases). The CDR3 is 14 amino acids. CDR1 is SGHTS, CDR2 YDEGEE, per germline. With 4 bases removed from V and 3 bases from J, the gap between germline ends came to 14 bases. The CDR3 spells CASSPREYYYEQYF. The CDR3 DNA reads as TGTGCCAGCAGCCCACGGGAGTATTACTACGAGCAGTACTTC.

The rearrangement joins TRBV5-6 to TRBJ2-5, with 7 bases that match TRBD1. CDR1 is SGHDT and CDR2 is YYEEEE in the germline V gene. The trim removed 2 bases at V and 4 bases at J, leaving 5 bases unmatched. The CDR3 length is 14 residues. The CDR3 reads CASSFGRGPETQYF. In nucleotides, the CDR3 is TGTGCCAGCAGCTTCGGTAGGGGGCCAGAGACCCAGTACTTC.

The rearrangement links TRBV10-3 to TRBJ2-7, with D possibly TRBD1 on 5 matching bases. The CDR3 covers 12 residues. V lost 2 bases, J lost 5 bases, and 7 bases lay in between. Germline V lookup: CDR1 ENHRY, CDR2 SYGVKD. The CDR3 reads CAISEGRDEQYF. Written as DNA, the CDR3 is TGTGCCATCAGTGAGGGCAGGGACGAGCAGTACTTC.

The gene calls are TRBV4-3 and TRBJ1-6; D unresolved. The CDR3 loop spans 19 amino acids. From germline, CDR1 is LGHNA and CDR2 YSLEER. Trimming pared 0 bases from V and 0 bases from J, leaving 15 bases between. The CDR3: CASSQDRLGEFSYNSPLHF. The CDR3 DNA is TGCGCCAGCAGCCAAGATCGATTGGGCGAGTTCTCCTATAATTCACCCCTCCACTTT.

This clone was counted once. The rearrangement links TRBV6-5 to TRBJ2-7; TRBD2 agrees at 11 bases. Germline values: CDR1 MNHEY, CDR2 SVGAGI. Trimming took 6 bases from V and 2 from J; bases not matched to a gene: 6. CDR3 length equals 15 residues. The CDR3 coding sequence is TGTGCCAGCAGGGTTCCGACTAGCGGGGCCTACGAGCAGTACTTC. Translation: CASRVPTSGAYEQYF.

The genes are TRBV2 and TRBJ2-4; 8 bases fit TRBD2. CDR1 is SNHLY, CDR2 FYNNEI, per germline. The trim removed 6 bases at V and 1 base at J, leaving 8 bases unmatched. There are 16 residues in the CDR3. The CDR3 nucleotides read TGTGCCAGCAGAGAAACCGGGGGGGCGGCCAAAAACATTCAGTACTTC. Its protein product is CASRETGGAAKNIQYF.

This chain links TRBV19 with TRBJ2-5, with D uncertain. The CDR3 has 14 residues. Germline CDR1 LNHDA, CDR2 SQIVND (reference sequence). Between the trimmed V and J ends, which lost 6 bases and 5 bases, there was a span of 16 bases. CDR3 nucleotides: TGTGCCAGTAGCCCGAGTACGGGTGAGGAGACCCAGTACTTC. It encodes CASSPSTGEETQYF.

This chain joins TRBV7-6 and TRBJ2-1, with 10 positions matching TRBD1. V was pared by 4 bases and J by 1 base, with 4 bases of the junction left unmatched. The CDR3 covers 16 residues. Germline assignment: CDR1 SGHVS and CDR2 FNYEAQ. The CDR3 bases are TGTGCCAGCAGCTGGGACAGGGGAGGATCCTACAATGAGCAGTTCTTC. Translating it yields CASSWDRGGSYNEQFF.

DNA for the CDR3: TGTGCCAGCAGCTTTGACCAGGGCTATGAAAAACTGTTTTTT. This encodes CASSFDQGYEKLFF. The genes are TRBV5-4 and TRBJ1-4, with D possibly matching TRBD1 (5 bases). The CDR3 contains 14 residues. V was shortened by 2 bases and J by 6 bases, with 11 bases between the two germline ends. Germline V lookup: CDR1 SGHNT, CDR2 YYREEE (reference sequence).

The J gene is TRBJ1-2, the V gene TRBV29-1; a weak D match, TRBD1 (6 bases). The V and J ends lost 5 bases and 6 bases respectively, with 10 bases between them. Germline CDR1 SQVTM, CDR2 ANQGSEA. This CDR3 is 11 amino acids long. The CDR3 DNA sequence: TGCAGCGTTACCCACAGGGATGGCTACACCTTC. Translated, it gives CSVTHRDGYTF.